The rows below give T cell receptor beta chains drawn from one sample of a study of response to subunit inactivated influenza vaccine. Via MiXCR, TCRdb re-called the RT-PCR reads, giving one row per CDR3 protein. Of 430,000 or so distinct CDR3 sequences detected, about 10% appear once; the ten largest clones hold approximately 12%. Sequencing used PBMCs from blood, obtained roughly 45 days after vaccination. The receptors derive from a middle-aged man who received an inactivated influenza vaccine. The CDR3 runs from the conserved cysteine through the conserved F or W. Fields, in order: CDR3 length, V gene, D gene, clone size, J gene, CDR3 DNA, CDR3 protein. The D gene is left open where the match is weak. Size is omitted from some rows. Given values are once, few, many or a class for expanded clones.

15	TRBV6-2/TRBV6-3	-	many	TRBJ2-1	TGTGCCAGCAGTCGCAGGGGATGGGTGCGCAATGAGCAGTTCTTC	CASSRRGWVRNEQFF
14	TRBV27	TRBD1	-	TRBJ2-7	TGTGCCAGCAGGGAGACAGGGGCCCTAATTAAGCAGTACTTC	CASRETGALIKQYF
13	TRBV4-2	-	many	TRBJ1-5	TGTGCCAGCAGCCTCGACCGCACGCGGCCCCAGCATTTT	CASSLDRTRPQHF
16	TRBV7-6	TRBD2	-	TRBJ2-3	TGTGCCAGCAGCTTAGATTCAGCGGGACTCACAGATACGCAGTATTTT	CASSLDSAGLTDTQYF
12	TRBV4-2	-	-	TRBJ2-3	TGTGCCAGCAGCCAAGATGGGGGACCGCAGTATTTT	CASSQDGGPQYF
14	TRBV5-1	TRBD2	-	TRBJ2-7	TGCGCCAGCAGCGCTACTAGCGTTGCCTACGAGCAGTACTTC	CASSATSVAYEQYF
12	TRBV6-2/TRBV6-3	-	few	TRBJ1-1	TGTGCCAGCAGTTTGGGATATTCTGAAGCTTTCTTT	CASSLGYSEAFF
11	TRBV10-2	TRBD1	few	TRBJ1-1	TGCGCCAGCAGCCGGACAGGAGACGCTTTCTTT	CASSRTGDAFF
16	TRBV6-2/TRBV6-3	TRBD2	-	TRBJ2-5	TGTGCCAGCAGTTACTCGACTGTAGCGGGAAGAGAGACCCAGTACTTC	CASSYSTVAGRETQYF
14	TRBV18	-	-	TRBJ2-5	TGTGCCAGCTCACCAACCCAGACGGGGGAGACCCAGTACTTC	CASSPTQTGETQYF
17	TRBV15	TRBD1	-	TRBJ1-2	TGTGCCACCAGCAGAGAATCAAGGGCAGGGGGGGAGGATGGCTACACCTTC	CATSRESRAGGEDGYTF
16	TRBV6-2/TRBV6-3	TRBD1	many	TRBJ2-2	TGTGCCAGCAGAACTAGGGGGCTCATAAACACCGGGGAGCTGTTTTTT	CASRTRGLINTGELFF
15	TRBV20-1	-	few	TRBJ1-1	TGCAGTGCTAAGGCAGGTCACAGGGTGGGGGCTGAAGCTTTCTTT	CSAKAGHRVGAEAFF
13	TRBV20-1	TRBD1	few	TRBJ2-3	TGCAGTGCTAGACAGGGGGCTGAAGATACGCAGTATTTT	CSARQGAEDTQYF
16	TRBV7-2	-	few	TRBJ1-5	TGTGCCAGCAGCCCAACTGCAGGTTATAGCAATCAGCCCCAGCATTTT	CASSPTAGYSNQPQHF
13	TRBV18	TRBD2	many	TRBJ2-3	TGTGCCAGCTCACTAGCGGGGCCAGATACGCAGTATTTT	CASSLAGPDTQYF
14	TRBV29-1	-	few	TRBJ2-3	TGCAGCGTTGTCGAGGGGGGGAGTGGAGATACGCAGTATTTT	CSVVEGGSGDTQYF
14	TRBV5-5	-	few	TRBJ1-1	TGTGCCAGCAGCTCTAACAGGCTGAACACTGAAGCTTTCTTT	CASSSNRLNTEAFF
15	TRBV7-2	TRBD2	-	TRBJ2-3	TGTGCCAGCAGCTTAAGCGGGAGTAAGACAGATACGCAGTATTTT	CASSLSGSKTDTQYF
15	TRBV12-3/TRBV12-4	-	-	TRBJ1-5	TGTGCCAGCAGCCTACCCGTCCTCAGGACTCAGCCCCAGCATTTT	CASSLPVLRTQPQHF
15	TRBV5-6	-	few	TRBJ2-5	TGTGCCAGCAGCTCCGGGGGAGAGGTTGGAGAGACCCAGTACTTC	CASSSGGEVGETQYF
11	TRBV6-1	-	many	TRBJ1-4	TGTGCCAGCAGACGGAATGAAAAACTGTTTTTT	CASRRNEKLFF
14	TRBV28	-	many	TRBJ2-3	TGTGCCTGTTCCAGGGACCGAAGCACAGATACGCAGTATTTT	CACSRDRSTDTQYF
15	TRBV5-1	-	-	TRBJ1-1	TGCGCCAGCAGCCCCCGGGCGGAAGGGAACACTGAAGCTTTCTTT	CASSPRAEGNTEAFF
14	TRBV29-1	TRBD1	-	TRBJ2-1	TGCAGCGTCCGTGACAGGGGGCGCCCGAATGAGCAGTTCTTC	CSVRDRGRPNEQFF
15	TRBV6-5	TRBD2	-	TRBJ2-7	TGTGCCAGCAGTTACCGGACTAGCGGGGCCTACGAGCAGTACTTC	CASSYRTSGAYEQYF
16	TRBV12-3/TRBV12-4	-	few	TRBJ1-1	TGTGCCAGCAGTTTAGGAGAGGCGGGGGAGGACACTGAAGCTTTCTTT	CASSLGEAGEDTEAFF
13	TRBV20-1	-	-	TRBJ2-2	TGCAGTGCTAGGAAACAGGGAAAAGGGGAGCTGTTTTTT	CSARKQGKGELFF